The 11 T cell receptor beta chains below were found in one sample sequenced in a study of shared clonotypes between healthy human individuals. TCRdb keeps only in-frame clones here, not all; method: immunoSEQ multiplex PCR. The sample shows more than 550,000 clones, around 77% of them seen only once. The sample comprised memory CD4+ T cells sorted from blood. The subset here: CD45RA-negative fraction. The receptors were sampled from a woman aged 25 to 39 in good health.

This clone is a singleton in its sample. The chain combines TRBV18 with TRBJ2-7, with 8 bases fitting TRBD2. From germline, CDR1 is KGHSH and CDR2 LQKENI. The trim removed 0 bases at V and 6 bases at J, leaving 7 bases unmatched. The CDR3 is made up of 15 amino acids. Written as DNA, the CDR3 is TGTGCCAGCTCACCACCGGGACTAGGACTAGGCGAGCAGTACTTC. Residues: CASSPPGLGLGEQYF.

V usage is TRBV5-4 and J usage is TRBJ2-4; 9 positions match TRBD1. With V trimmed by 4 bases and J by 8 bases, 13 bases remained unmatched. Germline lookup yields CDR1 SGHNT and CDR2 YYREEE (reference sequence). The CDR3 has 16 residues. The chain's CDR3 is CASSGQLTGGEDIQYF. CDR3 nucleotides: TGTGCCAGCAGCGGGCAGCTGACAGGGGGGGAGGACATTCAGTACTTC.

The chain employs TRBV7-9 and TRBJ1-3; D is unresolved. V lost 0 bases and J lost 0, with 6 bases in between. This CDR3 region has 15 residues. Germline CDR1 and CDR2: SEHNR and FQNEAQ (reference sequence). CDR3 amino acids: CASSLAPVSGNTIYF. The CDR3, as DNA: TGTGCCAGCAGCTTAGCGCCGGTCTCTGGAAACACCATATATTTT.

J is TRBJ1-2 and V is TRBV27; D unresolved. Germline lookup yields CDR1 MNHEY and CDR2 SMNVEV (reference sequence). Trimming cost V 2 bases and J 8 bases, with 15 bases left between them. The CDR3 runs to 14 residues. CDR3 protein: CASSLGPGLGGYTF. In DNA form, the CDR3 reads TGTGCCAGCAGTTTAGGGCCGGGGTTGGGGGGCTACACCTTC.

This clone has a single count. This rearrangement joins TRBV19 to TRBJ1-4; D call uncertain. The ends were cut back, 3 bases at V and 7 bases at J, with 9 bases in the middle. Germline V gives CDR1 LNHDA, CDR2 SQIVND (reference sequence). The CDR3 is made up of 13 amino acids. Written as DNA, the CDR3 is TGTGCCAGTAGTATCGGGCAACCTGAAAAACTGTTTTTT. It encodes CASSIGQPEKLFF.

This sequence joins TRBV27 and TRBJ2-7; 8 positions agree with TRBD2. J was trimmed by 2 bases and V by 5 bases; bases with no gene match: 8. Germline-derived CDR1 and CDR2 are MNHEY and SMNVEV (reference sequence). CDR3 size: 15 residues. CDR3 amino acids: CASSKTSGAAYEQYF. For the CDR3, the DNA is TGTGCCAGCAGTAAAACTAGCGGCGCCGCCTACGAGCAGTACTTC.

Concerning this clone: The junction departs from the called germline gene at one end, perhaps through a read error. The rearrangement joins TRBV20-1 to TRBJ1-1; tentatively, D is TRBD1 (6 bases). The CDR3 totals 9 residues. CDR1 is DFQATT and CDR2 is SNEGSKA in the germline V gene (reference sequence). CDR3 region: CKGGGEDVF. The CDR3 nucleotides are TGCAAGGGGGGTGGGGAAGACGTCTTT.

The chain recombines TRBV5-1 with TRBJ2-5; D perhaps matches TRBD1 (6 bases). Judging by the DNA end, TRBJ2-7 fits better; the J call may be wrong. The CDR3 totals 13 residues. Germline V gene data show CDR1 as SGHRS and CDR2 as YFSETQ. The CDR3 region has the DNA TGCGCCAGCAGCTTGGTGGGCAGGGGCGAGCAGTACTTC. This encodes CASSLVGRGEQYF.

The rearrangement uses TRBV18 and TRBJ1-1, with D perhaps TRBD1 (6 bases). Germline V gives CDR1 KGHSH, CDR2 LQKENI. The CDR3 spans 14 residues. Trimming removed 1 base from V and 7 bases from J, with 13 bases in between. The CDR3 DNA follows: TGTGCCAGCTCACCACTGTGGGGGCTCGGTGAAGCTTTCTTT. Translated, it gives CASSPLWGLGEAFF.

The V call is TRBV28, the J call TRBJ2-4; possibly TRBD1 for D (6 bases). The CDR3 is made up of 15 amino acids. Germline-derived CDR1 and CDR2 are MDHEN and SYDVKM. V was clipped by 6 bases and J by 0 bases, with 12 bases between them. CDR3: CASSPGQLAKNIQYF. For the CDR3, the DNA is TGTGCCAGCAGCCCGGGACAACTAGCCAAAAACATTCAGTACTTC.

This clone was counted once. The chain has TRBV7-2 and TRBJ1-1, with no clear D. Trimming removed 2 bases at V and 5 bases at J, with 3 bases between. This CDR3 contains 11 residues. CDR1 and CDR2 (germline): SGHTA, FQGNSA. DNA of the CDR3: TGTGCCAGCAGCTTAAGGACTGAAGCTTTCTTT. As protein: CASSLRTEAFF.